This TCR beta chain derives from a study of T cells after yellow fever vaccination. Trimming removed 1 base from V and 4 bases from J, with 12 bases in between. The CDR3 extends over 15 amino acids. Germline values: CDR1 SGHTA, CDR2 FQGTGA. TCRdb redid the calling of the 5' RACE reads with MiXCR, one entry per CDR3 protein. The data hold tens of thousands of distinct CDR3 sequences, with about 7.4% observed a single time. The table lists this clonotype with many counts. This sequence joins TRBV7-3 and TRBJ2-3; the D call may be TRBD1 or TRBD2 (6 bases each). This TCR derives from a man aged 18 to 30 who received the YFV17D yellow fever vaccine. The specimen comprised CD8+ T cells sorted from PBMCs, sampled around 15 days after the first yellow fever vaccination. The CDR3 sequence: CASSLMGGAADTQYF. Here the CDR3 DNA reads TGTGCCAGCAGCTTAATGGGGGGCGCCGCAGATACGCAGTATTTT.